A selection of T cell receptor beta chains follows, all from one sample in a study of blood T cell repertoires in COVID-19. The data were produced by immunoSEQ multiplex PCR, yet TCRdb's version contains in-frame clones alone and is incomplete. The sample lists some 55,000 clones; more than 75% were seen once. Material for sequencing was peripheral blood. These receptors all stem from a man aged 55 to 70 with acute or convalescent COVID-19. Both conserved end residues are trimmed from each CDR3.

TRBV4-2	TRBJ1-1	ASSQRGRTSEAF
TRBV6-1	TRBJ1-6	ASSESGTGDSPLH
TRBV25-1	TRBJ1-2	ASSEPGGQGVQGYT
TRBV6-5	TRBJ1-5	ASRDTEYSNQPQH
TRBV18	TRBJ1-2	ASSLGQGQSYGYT
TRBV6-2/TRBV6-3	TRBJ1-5	ASSYWQYSNQPQH
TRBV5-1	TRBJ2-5	ASSPPGGSETQY
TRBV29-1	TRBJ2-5	SVEDGRGGAGETQY
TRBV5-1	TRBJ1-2	ASSLGRGQDGYT
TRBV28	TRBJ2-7	ASAGLWTSGGWEQY
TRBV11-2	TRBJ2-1	ASSFPSGGDEQF
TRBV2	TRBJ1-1	ASSPGTGYGTEAF
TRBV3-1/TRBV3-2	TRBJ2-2	ASSQGLGAIGELF
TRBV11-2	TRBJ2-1	ASSSVTGNEQF
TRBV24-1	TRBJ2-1	ATRGLGDSNEQF
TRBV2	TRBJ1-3	ASSDNSLFSGNTIY
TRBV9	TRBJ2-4	ASSPVGSQGVENIQY
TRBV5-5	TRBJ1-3	ASSLEDSTGNTIY
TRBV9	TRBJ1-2	ASTPTGVPYGYT
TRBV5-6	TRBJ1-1	ASSPDRVDTEAF
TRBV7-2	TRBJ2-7	ASSPPDYRYEQY
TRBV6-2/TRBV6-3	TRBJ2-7	ASSWAGGSYEQY
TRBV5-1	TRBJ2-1	ASSRGEYPPIYSYNEQF
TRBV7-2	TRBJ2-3	ASSPADTQY
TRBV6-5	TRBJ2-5	ASSYSAGGVETQY